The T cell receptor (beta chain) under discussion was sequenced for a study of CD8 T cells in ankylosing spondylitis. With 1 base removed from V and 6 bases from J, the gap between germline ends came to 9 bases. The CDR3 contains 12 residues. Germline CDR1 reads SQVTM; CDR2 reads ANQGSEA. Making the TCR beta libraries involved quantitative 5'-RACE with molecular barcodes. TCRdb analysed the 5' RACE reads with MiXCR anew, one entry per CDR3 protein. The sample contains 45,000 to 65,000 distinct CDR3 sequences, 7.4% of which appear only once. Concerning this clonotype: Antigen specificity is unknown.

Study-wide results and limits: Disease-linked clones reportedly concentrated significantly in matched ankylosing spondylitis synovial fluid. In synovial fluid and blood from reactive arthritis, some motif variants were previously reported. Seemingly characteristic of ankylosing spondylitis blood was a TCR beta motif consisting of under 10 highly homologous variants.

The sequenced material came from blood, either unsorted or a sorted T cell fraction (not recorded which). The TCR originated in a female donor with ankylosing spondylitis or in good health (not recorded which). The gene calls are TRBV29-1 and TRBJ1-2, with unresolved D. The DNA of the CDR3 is TGCAGCGTTGAAGCCAGGACTAATGGCTACACCTTC. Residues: CSVEARTNGYTF.